This TCR beta chain originates from a study of blood T cell repertoires in COVID-19. Trimming removed 7 bases from V and 3 bases from J; junction bases left unmatched: 7. Germline CDR1 SNHLY, CDR2 FYNNEI. The CDR3 has 14 residues. Using immunoSEQ multiplex PCR, the repertoire was profiled, and TCRdb retains in-frame clones only, with some absent. This sample has roughly 81,000 clones, with 70% to 90% found just once. The TCR was taken from a man aged 40-55 years with acute or convalescent COVID-19. Sequenced material: peripheral blood. The chain employs TRBV2 and TRBJ1-1, with 8 bases aligning to TRBD1. The CDR3 DNA reads as TGTGCCAGCAAGTATCAGACAGGGGACACTGAAGCTTTCTTT. Protein product: CASKYQTGDTEAFF.